A single sample gave rise to the 7 T cell receptor beta chains below, sequenced in a study of T cells in Graves' hyperthyroidism and ophthalmopathy. The CDR3 regions of TCR beta were amplified from RNA transcripts. The study used the HTBI primer set for a first-round RT-PCR of the TCR CDR3. TCRdb ran MiXCR on the multiplex PCR reads and lists one entry per CDR3 protein. This repertoire shows nearly 750,000 distinct CDR3 sequences, around a third found once; its top ten account for more than 25%. Material for sequencing was blood. These receptors were taken from a middle-aged woman with Graves' hyperthyroidism.

This clonotype was seen only a few times. The rearrangement links TRBV5-1 to TRBJ2-7; the match to TRBD1 covers 11 bases. The germline V gene encodes CDR1 SGHRS and CDR2 YFSETQ. V was pared by 4 bases and J by 6 bases, with 6 bases of the junction left unmatched. This CDR3 has 14 residues. CDR3: CASSPGTGGFEQYF. DNA for the CDR3: TGCGCCAGCAGCCCCGGGACAGGGGGATTCGAGCAGTACTTC.

The sample holds many counts of this clonotype. The V call is TRBV24-1, the J call TRBJ1-1; D is unresolved. The CDR3 sequence is 11 residues long. V was trimmed by 10 bases and J by 10 bases, leaving 15 bases between them. Germline CDR1 KGHDR, CDR2 SFDVKD. The CDR3 region is CATRSWEGAFF. Here the CDR3 DNA reads TGTGCCACGAGAAGTTGGGAGGGAGCTTTCTTT.

This clonotype was detected many times. The chain links TRBV20-1 to TRBJ2-6; D call uncertain. In germline, CDR1 is DFQATT, CDR2 SNEGSKA (reference sequence). This CDR3 spans 13 amino acids. V was clipped by 2 bases and J by 0 bases, with 2 bases between them. The CDR3 loop is CSARISGANVLTF. The CDR3 DNA reads TGCAGTGCTAGAATCTCTGGGGCCAACGTCCTGACTTTC.

The chain joins TRBV7-8 to TRBJ2-2, with 7 bases aligning to TRBD2. V lost 5 bases to trimming and J lost 6 bases; unmatched junction nucleotides: 9. This CDR3 region has 15 residues. Germline V gene lookup returns CDR1 SGHVS and CDR2 FQNEAQ. CDR3 DNA: TGTGCCAGCAGCCAACGGGGAGGGGTCCCCGGGGAGCTGTTTTTT. Its protein is CASSQRGGVPGELFF.

Note on this clonotype: It is likely a read error, because the conserved phenylalanine at the end of the CDR3 is missing. CDR3 coding DNA: TGTGCCAGCAGTTACCGGACAGGGGTAGAAGGCTACACCCTC. This gives the protein CASSYRTGVEGYTL. This chain joins TRBV10-3 and TRBJ1-2; the match to TRBD1 covers 9 bases. Germline values: CDR1 ENHRY, CDR2 SYGVKD. CDR3 length: 14 amino acids.

There are many counts of this clonotype. The rearrangement joins TRBV24-1 to TRBJ2-3; 7 bases fit TRBD1. CDR1 KGHDR and CDR2 SFDVKD come from the germline V gene. This CDR3 comprises 16 residues. The trim removed 4 bases at V and 2 bases at J, leaving 8 bases unmatched. The DNA for the CDR3 is TGTGCCACCAGTGACCCTCGGGACAGCCCCACAGATACGCAGTATTTT. It is translated as CATSDPRDSPTDTQYF.

V and J are TRBV11-2 and TRBJ2-5; no clear D gene. This CDR3 region has 15 residues. The V gene lost 3 bases and the J gene lost 4 bases, with 15 bases spanning the gap. From germline, CDR1 is SGHAT and CDR2 FQNNGV. The CDR3 spells CASSLSSSFSETQYF. CDR3 DNA: TGTGCCAGCAGCTTGTCTTCGTCCTTTTCAGAGACCCAGTACTTC.